This TCR beta chain was recorded in a study of breast tumors, draining lymph nodes, adjacent tissues. V lost 5 bases and J lost 3, with 14 bases in between. This CDR3 spans 14 amino acids. Per germline, CDR1 SGHTA and CDR2 FQGNSA. Findings and limits, study-wide: Most tumor T cells seemingly derive from lymph node, then expand in tumor. Tumor T cell lymph node origin was a supported hypothesis, not proven. Luminal-like breast cancer showed significantly greater tumor-nontumor repertoire similarity than basal-like breast cancer did.

This clonotype was recorded many times. Antigen specificity is unknown. MiXCR was run by TCRdb on the multiplex PCR reads, yielding one entry per CDR3 protein. The sample shows under 150,000 distinct CDR3 sequences, 15% to 20% of them seen only once. Breast cancer patients provided tissue from their axillary draining lymph nodes. The clonotype was recovered from a female donor with breast cancer. Some clones in this sample may be carry-over from other donors' samples. The rearrangement links TRBV7-2 to TRBJ2-7, with TRBD1 as a possible D gene (6 bases). The sequenced sample was axillary lymph node tissue. The CDR3 DNA sequence: TGTGCCAGCAGCCCCGCTGACAGGCTCTACGAGCAGTACTTC. Encoded protein: CASSPADRLYEQYF.